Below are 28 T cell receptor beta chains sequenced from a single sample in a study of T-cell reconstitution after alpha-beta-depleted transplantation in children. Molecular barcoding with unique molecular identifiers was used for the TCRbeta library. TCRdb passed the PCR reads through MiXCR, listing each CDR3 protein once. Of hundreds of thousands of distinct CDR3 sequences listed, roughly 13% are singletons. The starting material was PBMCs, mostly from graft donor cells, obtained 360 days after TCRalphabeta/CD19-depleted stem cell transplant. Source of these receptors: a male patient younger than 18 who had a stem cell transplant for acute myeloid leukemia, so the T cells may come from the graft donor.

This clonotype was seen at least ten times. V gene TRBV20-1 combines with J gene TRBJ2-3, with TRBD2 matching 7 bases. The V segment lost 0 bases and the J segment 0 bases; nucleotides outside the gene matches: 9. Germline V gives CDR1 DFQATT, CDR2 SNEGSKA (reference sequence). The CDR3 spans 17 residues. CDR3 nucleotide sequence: TGCAGTGCTAGAGACCCATGGGGGGGGACTAGCACAGATACGCAGTATTTT. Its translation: CSARDPWGGTSTDTQYF.

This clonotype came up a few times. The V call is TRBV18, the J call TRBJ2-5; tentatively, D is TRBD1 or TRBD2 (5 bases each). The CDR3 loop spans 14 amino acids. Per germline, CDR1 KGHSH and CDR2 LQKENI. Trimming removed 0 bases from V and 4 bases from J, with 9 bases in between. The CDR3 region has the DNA TGTGCCAGCTCACCACCGGGACCTGGAGAGACCCAGTACTTC. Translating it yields CASSPPGPGETQYF.

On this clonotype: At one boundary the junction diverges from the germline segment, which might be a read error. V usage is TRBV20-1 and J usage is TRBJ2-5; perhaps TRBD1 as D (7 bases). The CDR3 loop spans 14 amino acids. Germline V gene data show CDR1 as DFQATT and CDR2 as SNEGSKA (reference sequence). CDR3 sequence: CSARGGGLQETQYF. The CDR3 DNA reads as TGCAGTGCCAGAGGAGGGGGCCTTCAAGAGACCCAGTACTTC.

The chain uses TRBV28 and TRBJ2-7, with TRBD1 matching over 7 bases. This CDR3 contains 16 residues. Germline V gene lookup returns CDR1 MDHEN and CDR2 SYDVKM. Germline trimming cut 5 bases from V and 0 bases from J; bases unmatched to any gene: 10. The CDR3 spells CASSRRGTEPSYEQYF. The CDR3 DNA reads TGTGCCAGCAGTCGGCGAGGGACAGAGCCCTCCTACGAGCAGTACTTC.

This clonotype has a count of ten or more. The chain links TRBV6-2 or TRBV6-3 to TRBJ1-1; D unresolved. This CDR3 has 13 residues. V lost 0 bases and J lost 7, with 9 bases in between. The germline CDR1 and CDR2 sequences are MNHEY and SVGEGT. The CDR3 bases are TGTGCCAGCAGTTACTCGAGGGCAGTTGAAGCTTTCTTT. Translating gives CASSYSRAVEAFF.

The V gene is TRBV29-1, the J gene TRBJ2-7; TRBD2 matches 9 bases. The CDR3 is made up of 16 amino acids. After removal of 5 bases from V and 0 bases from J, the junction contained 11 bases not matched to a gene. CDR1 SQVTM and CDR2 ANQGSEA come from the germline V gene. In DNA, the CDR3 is TGCAGCGTTTCTAGCGGGACCGAGGGGGGCTCCTACGAGCAGTACTTC. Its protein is CSVSSGTEGGSYEQYF.

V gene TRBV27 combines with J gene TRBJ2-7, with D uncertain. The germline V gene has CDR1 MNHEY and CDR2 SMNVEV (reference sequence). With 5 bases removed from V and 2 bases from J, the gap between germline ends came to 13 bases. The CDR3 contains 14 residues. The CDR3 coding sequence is TGTGCCAGCAGTCCCCCCGGTCACACCTACGAGCAGTACTTC. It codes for CASSPPGHTYEQYF.

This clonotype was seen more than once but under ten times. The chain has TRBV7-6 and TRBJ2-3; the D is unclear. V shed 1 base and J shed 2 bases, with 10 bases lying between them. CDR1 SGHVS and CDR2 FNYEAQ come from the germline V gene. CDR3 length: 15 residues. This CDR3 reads CASSLEGVHTDTQYF. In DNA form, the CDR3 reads TGTGCCAGCAGCTTAGAGGGCGTCCACACAGATACGCAGTATTTT.

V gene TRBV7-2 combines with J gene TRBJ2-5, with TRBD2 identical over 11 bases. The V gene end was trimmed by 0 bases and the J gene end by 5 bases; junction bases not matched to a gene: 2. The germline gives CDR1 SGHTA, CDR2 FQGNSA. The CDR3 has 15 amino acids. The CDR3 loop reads CASSLAPSGRETQYF. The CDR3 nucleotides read TGTGCCAGCAGCTTAGCGCCTAGCGGGAGGGAGACCCAGTACTTC.

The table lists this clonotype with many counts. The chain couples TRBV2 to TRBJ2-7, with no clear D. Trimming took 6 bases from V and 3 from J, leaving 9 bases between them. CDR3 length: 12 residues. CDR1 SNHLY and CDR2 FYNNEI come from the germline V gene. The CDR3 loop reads CASRLQYYEQYF. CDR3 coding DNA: TGTGCCAGCAGACTACAATACTACGAGCAGTACTTC.

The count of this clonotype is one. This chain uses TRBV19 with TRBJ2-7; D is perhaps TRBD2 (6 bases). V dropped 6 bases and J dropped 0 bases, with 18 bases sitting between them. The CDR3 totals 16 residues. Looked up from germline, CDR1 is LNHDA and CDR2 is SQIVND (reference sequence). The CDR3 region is CASRSAGSRNSYEQYF. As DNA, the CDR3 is TGTGCCAGTAGATCGGCGGGGAGCAGAAACTCCTACGAGCAGTACTTC.

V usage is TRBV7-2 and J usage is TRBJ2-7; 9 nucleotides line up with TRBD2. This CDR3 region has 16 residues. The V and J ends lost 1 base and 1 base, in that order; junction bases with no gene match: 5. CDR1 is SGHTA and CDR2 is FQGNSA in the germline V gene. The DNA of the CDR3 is TGTGCCAGCAGCTTAGAGGCGGGAGGGATGTCCTACGAGCAGTACTTC. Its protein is CASSLEAGGMSYEQYF.

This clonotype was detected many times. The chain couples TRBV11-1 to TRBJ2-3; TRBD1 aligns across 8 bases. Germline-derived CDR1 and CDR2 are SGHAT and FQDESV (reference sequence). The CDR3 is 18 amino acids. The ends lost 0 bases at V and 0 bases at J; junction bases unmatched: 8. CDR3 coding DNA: TGTGCCAGCAGCTTAGCGGCAGGGGGCCTCCCGAGCACAGATACGCAGTATTTT. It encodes CASSLAAGGLPSTDTQYF.

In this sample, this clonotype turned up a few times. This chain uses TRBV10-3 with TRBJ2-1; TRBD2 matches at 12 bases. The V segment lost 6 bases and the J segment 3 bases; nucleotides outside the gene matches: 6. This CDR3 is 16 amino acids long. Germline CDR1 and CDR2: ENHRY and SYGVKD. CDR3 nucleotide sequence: TGTGCCATCAGGAGACTAGCGGGAGACCTCTACAATGAGCAGTTCTTC. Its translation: CAIRRLAGDLYNEQFF.

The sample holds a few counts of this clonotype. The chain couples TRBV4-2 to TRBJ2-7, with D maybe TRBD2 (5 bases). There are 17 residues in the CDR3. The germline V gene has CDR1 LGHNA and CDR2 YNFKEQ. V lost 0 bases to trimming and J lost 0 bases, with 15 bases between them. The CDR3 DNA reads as TGTGCCAGCAGCCAAGAAGGTGTCGGGATACCCTCCTACGAGCAGTACTTC. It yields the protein CASSQEGVGIPSYEQYF.

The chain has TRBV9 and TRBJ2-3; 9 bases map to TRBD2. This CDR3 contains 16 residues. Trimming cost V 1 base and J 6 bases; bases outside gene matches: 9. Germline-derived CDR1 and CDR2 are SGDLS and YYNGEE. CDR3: CASSVSGLALPDTQYF. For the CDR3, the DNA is TGTGCCAGCAGCGTAAGTGGACTAGCGCTCCCGGATACGCAGTATTTT.

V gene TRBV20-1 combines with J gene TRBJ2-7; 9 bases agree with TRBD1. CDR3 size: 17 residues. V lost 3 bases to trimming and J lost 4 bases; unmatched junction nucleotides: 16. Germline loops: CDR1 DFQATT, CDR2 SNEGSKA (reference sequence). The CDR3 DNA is TGCAGTGCTAGCCGGACCCAGGCCGGGACAGGGAGGTACGAGCAGTACTTC. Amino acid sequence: CSASRTQAGTGRYEQYF.

The CDR3 DNA reads TGCGCCAGCAGCGCCTCCTCGAACACCGGGGAGCTGTTTTTT. It specifies CASSASSNTGELFF. The chain carries TRBV5-1 and TRBJ2-2; D not certain. Between the trimmed V and J ends, which lost 4 bases and 0 bases, there was a span of 7 bases. Germline V lookup: CDR1 SGHRS, CDR2 YFSETQ. This CDR3 has 14 residues.

CDR3 bases: TGTGCCAGCAGTTTAATCGGGGGGCAAGGTGAGCAGTTCTTC. Its protein product is CASSLIGGQGEQFF. The J gene is TRBJ2-1, the V gene TRBV12-3 or TRBV12-4; D is perhaps TRBD2 (7 bases). The CDR3 is 14 residues long. Trimming removed 2 bases from V and 9 bases from J, with 14 bases in between.

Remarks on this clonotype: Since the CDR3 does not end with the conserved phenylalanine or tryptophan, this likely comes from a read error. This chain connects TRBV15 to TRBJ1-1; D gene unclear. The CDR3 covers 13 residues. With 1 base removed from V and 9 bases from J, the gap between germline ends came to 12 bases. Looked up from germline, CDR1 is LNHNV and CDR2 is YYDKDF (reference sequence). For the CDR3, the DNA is TGTGCCACCAGCAGAGGAGGAACAGTAAAAGCTTTCTAT. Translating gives CATSRGGTVKAFY.

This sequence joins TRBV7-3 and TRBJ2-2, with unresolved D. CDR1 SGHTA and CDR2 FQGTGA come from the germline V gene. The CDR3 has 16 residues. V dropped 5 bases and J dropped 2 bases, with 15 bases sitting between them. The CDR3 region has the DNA TGTGCCAGCAGCCCCCGGCTCAGCCCAAACACCGGGGAGCTGTTTTTT. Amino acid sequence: CASSPRLSPNTGELFF.

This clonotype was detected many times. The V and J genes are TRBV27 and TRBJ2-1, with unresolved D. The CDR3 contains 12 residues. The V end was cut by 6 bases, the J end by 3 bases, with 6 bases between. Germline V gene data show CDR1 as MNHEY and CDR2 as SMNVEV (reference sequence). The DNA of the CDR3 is TGTGCCAGCAGGACTGGCTACAATGAGCAGTTCTTC. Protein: CASRTGYNEQFF.

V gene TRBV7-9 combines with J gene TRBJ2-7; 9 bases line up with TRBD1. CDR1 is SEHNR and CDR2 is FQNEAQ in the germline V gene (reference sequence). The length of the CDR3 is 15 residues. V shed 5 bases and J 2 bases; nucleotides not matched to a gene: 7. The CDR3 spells CASSPPGQGPYEQYF. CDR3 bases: TGTGCCAGCAGCCCTCCGGGACAGGGCCCCTACGAGCAGTACTTC.

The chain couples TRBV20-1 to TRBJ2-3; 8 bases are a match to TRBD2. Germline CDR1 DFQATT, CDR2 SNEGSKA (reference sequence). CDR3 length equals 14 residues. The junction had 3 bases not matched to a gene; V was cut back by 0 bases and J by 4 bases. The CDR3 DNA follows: TGCAGTGCTAGAGATAGCGGGAAAGCAGATACGCAGTATTTT. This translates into CSARDSGKADTQYF.

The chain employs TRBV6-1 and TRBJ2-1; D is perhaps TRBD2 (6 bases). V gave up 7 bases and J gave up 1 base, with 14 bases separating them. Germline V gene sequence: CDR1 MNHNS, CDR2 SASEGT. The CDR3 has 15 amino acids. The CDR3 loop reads CASTTSEGSYNEQFF. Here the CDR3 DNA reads TGTGCCAGCACCACCTCGGAGGGGTCCTACAATGAGCAGTTCTTC.

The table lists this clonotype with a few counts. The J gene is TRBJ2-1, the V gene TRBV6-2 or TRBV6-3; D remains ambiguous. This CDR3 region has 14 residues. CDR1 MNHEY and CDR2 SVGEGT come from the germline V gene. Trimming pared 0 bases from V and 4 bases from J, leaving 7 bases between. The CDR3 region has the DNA TGTGCCAGCAGTTACTCTCCGGTGTACAATGAGCAGTTCTTC. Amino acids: CASSYSPVYNEQFF.

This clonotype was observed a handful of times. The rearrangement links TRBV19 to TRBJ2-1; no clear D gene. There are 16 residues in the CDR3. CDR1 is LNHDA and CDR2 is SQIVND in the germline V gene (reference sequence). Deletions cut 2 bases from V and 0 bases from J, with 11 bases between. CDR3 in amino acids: CASSIFGPSSYNEQFF. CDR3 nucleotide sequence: TGTGCCAGTAGTATATTCGGCCCGAGCTCCTACAATGAGCAGTTCTTC.

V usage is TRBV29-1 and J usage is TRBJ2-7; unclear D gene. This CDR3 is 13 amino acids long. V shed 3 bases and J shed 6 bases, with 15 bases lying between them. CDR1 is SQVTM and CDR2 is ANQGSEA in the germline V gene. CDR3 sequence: CSVDHGSGGEQYF. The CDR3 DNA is TGCAGCGTTGATCATGGATCGGGCGGCGAGCAGTACTTC.